This TCR beta chain was retrieved from a study of response to subunit inactivated influenza vaccine. CDR3 size: 16 residues. The germline CDR1 and CDR2 sequences are SGHRS and YFSETQ. V was pared by 4 bases and J by 2 bases, with 7 bases of the junction left unmatched. MiXCR, run by TCRdb on the RT-PCR reads, gives a single entry per CDR3 protein. The data hold more than 450,000 distinct CDR3 sequences, with less than 10% observed a single time. V and J are TRBV5-1 and TRBJ2-3, with 10 nucleotides matching TRBD2. This clonotype was sampled from a man in his fifties or sixties who received an inactivated influenza vaccine. Sequenced material: PBMCs from blood, taken less than 30 months after vaccination. The CDR3 region is CASSLNGLADTDTQYF. In DNA form, the CDR3 reads TGCGCCAGCAGCCTAAACGGACTAGCGGACACAGATACGCAGTATTTT.